This T cell receptor beta chain was recovered during a study of blood T cell repertoires in COVID-19 (dated by TCRdb to 2018 to 2020). Concerning the study at large: Collaborator samples came from the United States, Italy and Spain and covered acute and convalescent phases of COVID-19. The material from the prospective study consisted of cDNA or gDNA derived from T cells, B-cell-depleted T cells, or PBMCs. The samples were drawn from two sources: the first 160 participants of the ongoing ImmuneRACE study, and 950 to 1,500 subjects contributed by 6 global collaborators. Nearly every sample came with metadata listing a de-identified subject ID, COVID-19 status, age in years and sex. HLA class I and class II types, where available, came from metadata supplied by the sample provider rather than from assay-based typing. Subjects who had been exposed to COVID-19, were actively infected with it, or had recovered from it provided the deeply sampled blood TCRbeta repertoires that made up the dataset. The repertoires were made available in a free public database intended to serve as a resource for research on the immune response to SARS-CoV-2.

As to this clone: Its antigen is currently not known. No base quality values were provided; no much bigger clone lies one nucleotide off.

Per the germline V gene (reference sequence), LNHDA is the CDR1 and SQIVND is the CDR2. The CDR3, cysteine through phenylalanine, is 12 amino acids long. Left in the record is the CDR3 DNA by itself, 36 bases read in frame from the first base. Deletion took 3 bases off V and 5 bases off J, with a span of 5 bases between the germline ends. Collaborating institutions collected whole blood in K2EDTA tubes following their own protocols. Collaborator samples were shipped for TCRbeta analysis as frozen whole blood, isolated PBMCs, or DNA extracted from either sample type. On the study overall, not on this receptor specifically: How much clinical and demographic metadata was included differed by source and by participant, and the metadata was provided uncurated.

TCRbeta CDR3 regions were amplified from genomic DNA by means of the immunoSEQ Assay, a bias-controlled multiplex PCR. As for how the authors treated the data: The number of nucleated cells in each sample was estimated from the amplification of reference gene primers within the assay. To quantify the absolute abundance of each unique TCRbeta CDR3 rearrangement, sequence reads were collapsed and filtered. Productive Simpson clonality was computed per sample as the square root of Simpson's diversity index over productive rearrangements. Here the immuneACCESS table is served through TCRdb, limited to in-frame sequences with V and J called. Missing clones are a known gap in these copies; in checked studies unresolved V genes cover under half, and the rest lacks a known reason. The V and J calls and clone size come from that table; D and trimming were worked out from the DNA. The sample yields around 61,000 clones; about nine tenths were counted once. The ten largest clones take up 3% to 3.5% of the sample.

This TCR was recovered from a man aged 45-60 years with active COVID-19. The sample comprised peripheral blood. The chain joins TRBV19 to TRBJ2-1, with the identity of the D gene unclear. The CDR3 reads CASSIADNEQFF. In nucleotide form, the sequence is TGTGCCAGTAGTATCGCGGACAATGAGCAGTTCTTC. Reference TRBV19 and TRBJ2-1 genes cover what lies past the CDR3, so the full variable domain is DGGITQSPKYLFRKEGQNVTLSCEQNLNHDAMYWYRQDPGQGLRLIYYSQIVNDFQKGDIAEGYSVSREKKESFPLTVTSAQKNPTAFYLCASSIADNEQFFGPGTRLTVL.